This T cell receptor (beta chain) originates from a study of cytomegalovirus exposure and HLA in healthy donors. Study results and caveats: CMV serostatus was the only recorded immune exposure for donors. Later, an analysis showed that TCR beta chains associated with HLA were more clonally expanded than others that were equally common. In a later analysis, TCR beta V- and J-gene trimming showed a link to a missense DCLRE1C variant.

The primer mix had 60 Vbeta and 13 Jbeta primers. Clones were read by immunoSEQ multiplex PCR, and TCRdb kept only the in-frame ones, dropping some. The table includes about 130,000 clones, about three quarters detected once. As concerns this clone: What it recognizes is unknown.

Whereas donors were nominally healthy upon sampling, unrecorded immune exposures were probable. With 4 bases clipped from V and 4 bases from J, the junction kept 4 bases outside the gene matches. CDR3 length: 14 amino acids. Germline CDR1 is SGHTA and CDR2 is FQGNSA. Sequences were obtained from PBMCs. The sequence was collected from a male donor in good health and CMV-seronegative. The V call is TRBV7-2, the J call TRBJ1-2; 9 bases line up with TRBD1. The DNA of the CDR3 is TGTGCCAGCAGCTCGCCGGACAGGGGCTATGGCTACACCTTC. It translates to CASSSPDRGYGYTF. The whole variable domain, filled in from reference TRBV7-2 and TRBJ1-2, reads GAGVSQSPSNKVTEKGKDVELRCDPISGHTALYWYRQSLGQGLEFLIYFQGNSAPDKSGLPSDRFSAERTGGSVSTLTIQRTQQEDSAVYLCASSSPDRGYGYTFGSGTRLTVV.